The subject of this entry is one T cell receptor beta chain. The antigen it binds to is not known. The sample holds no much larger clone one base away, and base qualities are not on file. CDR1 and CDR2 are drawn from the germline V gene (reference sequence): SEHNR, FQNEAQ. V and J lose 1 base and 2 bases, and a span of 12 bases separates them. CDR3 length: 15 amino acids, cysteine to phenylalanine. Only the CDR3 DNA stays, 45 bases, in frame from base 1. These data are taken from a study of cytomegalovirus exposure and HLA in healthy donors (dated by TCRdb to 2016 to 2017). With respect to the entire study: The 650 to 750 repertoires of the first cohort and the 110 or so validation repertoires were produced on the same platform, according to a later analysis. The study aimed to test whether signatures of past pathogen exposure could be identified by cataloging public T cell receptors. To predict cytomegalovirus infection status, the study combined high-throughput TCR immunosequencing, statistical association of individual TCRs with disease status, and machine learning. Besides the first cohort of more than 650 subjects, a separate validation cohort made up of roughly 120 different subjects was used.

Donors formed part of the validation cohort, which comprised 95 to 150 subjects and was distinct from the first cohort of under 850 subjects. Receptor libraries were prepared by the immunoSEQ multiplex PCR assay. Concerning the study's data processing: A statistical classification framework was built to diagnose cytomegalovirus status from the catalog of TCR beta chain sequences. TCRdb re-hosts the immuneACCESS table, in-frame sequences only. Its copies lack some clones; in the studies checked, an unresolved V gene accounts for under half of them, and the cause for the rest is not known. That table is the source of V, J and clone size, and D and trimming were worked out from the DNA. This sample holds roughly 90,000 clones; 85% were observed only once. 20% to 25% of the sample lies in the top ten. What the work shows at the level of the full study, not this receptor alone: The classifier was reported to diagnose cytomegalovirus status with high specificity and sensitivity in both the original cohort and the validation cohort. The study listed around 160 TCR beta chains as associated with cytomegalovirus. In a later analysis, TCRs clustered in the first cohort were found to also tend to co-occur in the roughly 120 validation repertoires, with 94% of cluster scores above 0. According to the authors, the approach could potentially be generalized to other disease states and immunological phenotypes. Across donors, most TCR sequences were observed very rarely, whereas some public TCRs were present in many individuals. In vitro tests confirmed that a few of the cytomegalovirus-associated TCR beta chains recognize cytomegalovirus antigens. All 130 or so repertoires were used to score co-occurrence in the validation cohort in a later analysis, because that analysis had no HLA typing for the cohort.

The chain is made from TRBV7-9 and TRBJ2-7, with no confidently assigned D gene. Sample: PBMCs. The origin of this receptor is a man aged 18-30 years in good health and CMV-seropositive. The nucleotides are TGTGCCAGCAGCTTAGTGCCGGAGCTCACCTACGAGCAGTACTTC. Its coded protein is CASSLVPELTYEQYF.